This passage covers 23 T cell receptor beta chains from one sample sequenced in a study of shared clonotypes between healthy human individuals. CD45RO-negative, CCR7-positively selected cells formed the naive CD8 fraction, excluding terminally differentiated effector memory CD45RA+ cells. Sequencing was performed with immunoSEQ multiplex PCR; in TCRdb, only in-frame clones are kept and a portion is missing. The sample yields about 2.1 million clones, 85% to 95% seen once. The sample taken for sequencing was naive CD8+ T cells from PBMCs. The receptors here all came from a man younger than 35 in good health. Some clones in this sample may be carry-over from other donors' samples.

The chain carries TRBV30 and TRBJ2-2; 10 bases agree with TRBD2. Unmatched junction bases numbered 5, after V lost 0 bases and J lost 4 bases. The CDR3 length is 16 residues. Germline V gene lookup returns CDR1 GTSNPN and CDR2 SVGIG (reference sequence). Written as DNA, the CDR3 is TGTGCCTGGAGTGTCCCTAGCGGGAGTGGCACCGGGGAGCTGTTTTTT. It is translated as CAWSVPSGSGTGELFF. Looking up the rest from reference TRBV30 and TRBJ2-2 gives the full variable domain: SQTIHQWPATLVQPVGSPLSLECTVEGTSNPNLYWYRQAAGRGLQLLFYSVGIGQISSEVPQNLSASRPQDRQFILSSKKLLLSDSGFYLCAWSVPSGSGTGELFFGEGSRLTVL.

The CDR3 reads CASSQDTGPYSSYEQYF. CDR3 nucleotides: TGCGCCAGCAGCCAAGATACAGGCCCTTATTCCTCCTACGAGCAGTACTTC. The chain is built from TRBV4-3 and TRBJ2-7, with D possibly TRBD1 on 5 matching bases. In germline, CDR1 is LGHNA, CDR2 YSLEER. CDR3 length: 17 residues. V gave up 0 bases and J gave up 0 bases, with 15 bases separating them.

This chain joins TRBV11-3 and TRBJ2-7; D gene uncertain. V was shortened by 5 bases and J by 1 base, with 15 bases between the two germline ends. This CDR3 is 15 amino acids long. CDR1 SGHNT and CDR2 YENEEA come from the germline V gene. CDR3 sequence reads: CASSPAGDGSYEQYF. The CDR3 DNA reads as TGTGCCAGCAGCCCCGCAGGAGACGGATCCTACGAGCAGTACTTC.

The chain has TRBV29-1 and TRBJ2-2; D is possibly TRBD1 or TRBD2 (5 bases each). CDR1 and CDR2 (germline): SQVTM, ANQGSEA. With 1 base removed from V and 1 base from J, the gap between germline ends came to 13 bases. The CDR3 spans 16 residues. CDR3 amino acids: CSVEGDPYLNTGELFF. CDR3 in DNA: TGCAGCGTTGAAGGGGACCCTTATCTGAACACCGGGGAGCTGTTTTTT.

The chain recombines TRBV27 with TRBJ1-6; D is unresolved. The CDR3 extends over 14 amino acids. Trimming took 4 bases from V and 7 from J, leaving 11 bases between them. From germline, CDR1 is MNHEY and CDR2 SMNVEV (reference sequence). The CDR3 DNA is TGTGCCAGCAGTTCCCGGGTCCCCAATTCACCCCTCCACTTT. Its translation: CASSSRVPNSPLHF.

The chain recombines TRBV27 with TRBJ2-5; tentatively, D is TRBD2 (5 bases). The CDR3 sequence is 14 residues long. The germline V gene has CDR1 MNHEY and CDR2 SMNVEV (reference sequence). V was clipped by 2 bases and J by 5 bases, with 12 bases between them. CDR3 protein: CASSLRGIGETQYF. The CDR3, as DNA: TGTGCCAGCAGTTTAAGAGGGATAGGGGAGACCCAGTACTTC.

The chain is built from TRBV4-1 and TRBJ2-1; no reliable D call. Trimming took off 0 bases at V and 7 bases at J, with 13 bases between the two ends. The CDR3 length is 15 residues. CDR1 is MGHRA and CDR2 is YSYEKL in the germline V gene. The DNA for the CDR3 is TGCGCCAGCAGCCAAGATGTGGGGTCTGGGAATGAGCAGTTCTTC. This translates into CASSQDVGSGNEQFF.

Details on this clone: This sample includes further DNA sequences coding for the same CDR3. This chain uses TRBV4-3 with TRBJ1-5; D is unclear. Trimming left V 0 bases short and J 1 base short, with 4 bases between. CDR3 size: 14 residues. The germline V gene has CDR1 LGHNA and CDR2 YSLEER. The CDR3 coding sequence is TGCGCCAGCAGCCAAGATAGAAGCAATCAGCCCCAGCATTTT. It translates to CASSQDRSNQPQHF.

This clone was counted a single time. The genes are TRBV10-2 and TRBJ2-7; 8 positions match TRBD2. Germline lookup yields CDR1 WSHSY and CDR2 SAAADI. The CDR3 totals 13 residues. V trimming: 9 bases; J trimming: 5 bases; junction bases outside the gene matches: 9. The CDR3 reads CARAGGRANEQYF. In DNA form, the CDR3 reads TGCGCCAGGGCGGGGGGACGCGCCAACGAGCAGTACTTC.

The count of this clone is one. The chain recombines TRBV6-5 with TRBJ2-7; 10 nucleotides align to TRBD1. The V gene's germline CDR1 is MNHEY and CDR2 SVGAGI. The trim removed 5 bases at V and 3 bases at J, leaving 7 bases unmatched. The length of the CDR3 is 15 residues. DNA of the CDR3: TGTGCCAGCAGTCCACGAGGGACAGGGGTCTACGAGCAGTACTTC. This codes for CASSPRGTGVYEQYF.

Of note for this clone: Other DNA sequences within the sample encode an identical CDR3. The V call is TRBV9, the J call TRBJ2-1, with 10 bases matching TRBD2. The CDR3 is made up of 14 amino acids. Germline V gene data show CDR1 as SGDLS and CDR2 as YYNGEE. The junction had 5 bases not matched to a gene; V was cut back by 3 bases and J by 8 bases. For the CDR3, the DNA is TGTGCCAGCAGCGCTAGCGGGAGTTTCGATGAGCAGTTCTTC. This gives the protein CASSASGSFDEQFF.

V gene TRBV28 combines with J gene TRBJ2-1; D uncertain. The CDR3 runs to 13 residues. V shed 3 bases and J shed 7 bases, with 10 bases lying between them. Germline lookup yields CDR1 MDHEN and CDR2 SYDVKM. CDR3 sequence reads: CASSFIGWNEQFF. CDR3 nucleotide sequence: TGTGCCAGCAGTTTCATAGGTTGGAATGAGCAGTTCTTC.

This chain links TRBV5-1 with TRBJ2-7, with TRBD2 matching over 10 bases. The V segment lost 1 base and the J segment 5 bases; nucleotides outside the gene matches: 12. CDR1 is SGHRS and CDR2 is YFSETQ in the germline V gene. CDR3 length equals 17 residues. The CDR3 DNA reads as TGCGCCAGCAGCTTGAGAGCGGGAGGGCCTGGGGACAACGAGCAGTACTTC. It specifies CASSLRAGGPGDNEQYF.

DNA for the CDR3: TGTGCCAGCAGCGCTCTTGAGGGGTACGGCTACACCTTC. This gives the protein CASSALEGYGYTF. The chain has TRBV9 and TRBJ1-2, with D possibly TRBD1 on 5 matching bases. Germline CDR1 is SGDLS and CDR2 is YYNGEE. The CDR3 totals 13 residues. V lost 3 bases and J lost 8, with 14 bases in between. Looking up the rest from reference TRBV9 and TRBJ1-2 gives the full variable domain: DSGVTQTPKHLITATGQRVTLRCSPRSGDLSVYWYQQSLDQGLQFLIQYYNGEERAKGNILERFSAQQFPDLHSELNLSSLELGDSALYFCASSALEGYGYTFGSGTRLTVV.

The chain is built from TRBV4-2 and TRBJ2-5; a weak D match, TRBD2 (6 bases). This CDR3 is 16 amino acids long. Deletions cut 1 base from V and 4 bases from J, with 16 bases between. The germline V gene encodes CDR1 LGHNA and CDR2 YNFKEQ. CDR3 residues: CASSQGPGGVGETQYF. As DNA, the CDR3 is TGTGCCAGCAGCCAAGGTCCCGGCGGGGTTGGAGAGACCCAGTACTTC.

The chain joins TRBV7-3 to TRBJ2-2; 12 bases are shared with TRBD2. Germline V gene lookup returns CDR1 SGHTA and CDR2 FQGTGA. CDR3 length: 15 amino acids. With V trimmed by 5 bases and J by 5 bases, 3 bases remained unmatched. CDR3 in amino acids: CASSRLAGETGELFF. The CDR3 coding sequence is TGTGCCAGCAGCAGACTAGCGGGAGAAACCGGGGAGCTGTTTTTT.

This chain joins TRBV28 and TRBJ1-1; no firm D call. This CDR3 region has 12 residues. Germline lookup yields CDR1 MDHEN and CDR2 SYDVKM. The V end lost 8 bases, the J end lost 5 bases, and 12 bases lay between the germline ends. The CDR3 coding sequence is TGTGCCAGCTCCAAGGATGGGACTGAAGCTTTCTTT. The encoded protein is CASSKDGTEAFF.

This chain links TRBV27 with TRBJ1-4, with D unresolved. There are 16 residues in the CDR3. The germline gives CDR1 MNHEY, CDR2 SMNVEV (reference sequence). V lost 6 bases and J lost 3, with 17 bases in between. Here the CDR3 reads CASRKAIGGPNEKLFF. Here the CDR3 DNA reads TGTGCCAGCAGGAAAGCAATCGGTGGGCCTAATGAAAAACTGTTTTTT.

The rearrangement uses TRBV27 and TRBJ2-1, with 10 bases fitting TRBD2. V shed 5 bases, J shed 0 bases, and the junction held 7 bases outside the gene matches. The CDR3 is 17 amino acids. Germline-derived CDR1 and CDR2 are MNHEY and SMNVEV (reference sequence). CDR3 in amino acids: CASSQTSGTSSYNEQFF. CDR3 nucleotide sequence: TGTGCCAGCAGTCAAACTAGCGGGACCAGCTCCTACAATGAGCAGTTCTTC.

CDR3 sequence: CASSHRGRRETQYF. The CDR3 DNA sequence: TGTGCCAGCAGTCACAGGGGGCGGCGAGAGACCCAGTACTTC. The chain joins TRBV6-5 to TRBJ2-5, with 9 bases identical to TRBD1. Germline V lookup: CDR1 MNHEY, CDR2 SVGAGI. The CDR3 is 14 residues long. The trim removed 5 bases at V and 4 bases at J, leaving 5 bases unmatched.

In the case of this clone: Other DNA sequences within the sample encode an identical CDR3. This sequence joins TRBV5-1 and TRBJ2-7, with TRBD1 as a possible D gene (5 bases). The CDR3 totals 12 residues. Germline V gives CDR1 SGHRS, CDR2 YFSETQ. Trimming left V 3 bases short and J 3 bases short, with 7 bases between. As DNA, the CDR3 is TGCGCCAGCAGCTATGACAGCTACGAGCAGTACTTC. Its protein product is CASSYDSYEQYF.

The V gene is TRBV27, the J gene TRBJ2-7; D gene ambiguous. V gave up 5 bases and J gave up 1 base, with 9 bases separating them. The CDR3 length is 13 residues. The germline gives CDR1 MNHEY, CDR2 SMNVEV (reference sequence). The CDR3 region is CASSDAGSYEQYF. Here the CDR3 DNA reads TGTGCCAGCAGTGACGCCGGGTCCTACGAGCAGTACTTC.

The rearrangement joins TRBV2 to TRBJ2-1, with a weak D call TRBD2 (5 bases). The ends were cut back, 1 base at V and 10 bases at J, with 14 bases in the middle. CDR1 is SNHLY and CDR2 is FYNNEI in the germline V gene. The length of the CDR3 is 14 residues. The CDR3 DNA is TGTGCCAGCAGTGAAGGCAAGTCTAGCAGGGAGCAGTTCTTC. Protein sequence: CASSEGKSSREQFF.